A selection of T cell receptor beta chains follows, all from one sample in a study of T cell responses to AZD1222 COVID-19 vaccine. The protocol was immunoSEQ multiplex PCR, while the TCRdb copy is restricted to in-frame clones and leaves out a portion. The sample contains 110,000 or so clones, over 80% of which appear only once. The sample in question was peripheral blood, obtained on day 0 of AZD1222 vaccination. These TCRs come from an adult in good health. Both conserved end residues are part of each CDR3. A D gene is named only where the DNA matches it firmly. For some rows the clone size is stated as once, few or many, or as a class when expanded; others skip it.

>TRBJ2-3|TRBV7-7|.|.
TGTGCCAGCAGCTTATCAAGCACAGATACGCAGTATTTT
CASSLSSTDTQYF
>TRBJ1-4|TRBV2|.|TRBD1
TGTGCCAGCAGTCCTTACGGACAGGCTGAAAAACTGTTTTTT
CASSPYGQAEKLFF
>TRBJ2-5|TRBV20-1|.|.
TGCAGTGCTAGTCCTTCGAACGGACCGAGCCAAGAGACCCAGTACTTC
CSASPSNGPSQETQYF
>TRBJ1-2|TRBV28|.|.
TGTGCCAGCAGTTTAGGGGGGTATGGCTACACCTTC
CASSLGGYGYTF
>TRBJ1-4|TRBV30|.|.
TGTGCCTGGAGTCCGGGACTTTTCTTAACTAATGAAAAACTGTTTTTT
CAWSPGLFLTNEKLFF
>TRBJ1-3|TRBV9|.|.
TGTGCCAGCAGCGTAGAGGCAGGGAGCGGAAACACCATATATTTT
CASSVEAGSGNTIYF
>TRBJ2-7|TRBV11-2|.|.
TGTGCCAGCAGCTTAGATAACTCCTACGAGCAGTACTTC
CASSLDNSYEQYF
>TRBJ1-5|TRBV6-2/TRBV6-3|.|TRBD1
TGTGCCAGCAGTTGGACAGGGGACAGGAAGCCCCAGCATTTT
CASSWTGDRKPQHF
>TRBJ2-2|TRBV6-2/TRBV6-3|.|.
TGTGCCAGCAGTTACCAACCTCTACTCGCCACCGGGGAGCTGTTTTTT
CASSYQPLLATGELFF
>TRBJ2-2|TRBV6-5|.|TRBD1
TGTGCCAGCATTCGACAGGGGGCGACCGGGGAGCTGTTTTTT
CASIRQGATGELFF
>TRBJ2-5|TRBV18|.|.
TGTGCCAGCTCATGGGACCAAGAGACCCAGTACTTC
CASSWDQETQYF
>TRBJ1-1|TRBV4-1|once|.
TGCGCCAGCAGCCAAGCCGACAGGAAAGATGAAGCTTTCTTT
CASSQADRKDEAFF
>TRBJ2-1|TRBV3-1/TRBV3-2|.|TRBD2
TGTGCCAGCGGAGTTTGGACTAGCGGCAATGAGCAGTTCTTC
CASGVWTSGNEQFF
>TRBJ2-3|TRBV4-2|.|.
TGTGCCAGCAGCCCCCCCGGGGTGAATACGCAGTATTTT
CASSPPGVNTQYF
>TRBJ1-2|TRBV6-2/TRBV6-3|.|.
TGTGCCAGCATCCCTACCCCGGGCTTCTATGGCTACACCTTC
CASIPTPGFYGYTF
>TRBJ1-1|TRBV15|.|.
TGTGCCACCAGCCCCCAGGGCGCCCCGAACACTGAAGCTTTCTTT
CATSPQGAPNTEAFF
>TRBJ2-1|TRBV11-2|few|TRBD1
TGTGCCAGCAGCTTAGCCGGACAGGGGACCAATGAGCAGTTCTTC
CASSLAGQGTNEQFF
>TRBJ1-2|TRBV4-3|.|.
TGCGCCAGCAGCCAAGTGGCCCGAACCTCCTCTAACTATGGCTACACCTTC
CASSQVARTSSNYGYTF
>TRBJ2-5|TRBV7-6|.|TRBD1
TGTGCCAGCAGCTTAGCGGCCAGACAGGGGTTGGGGGAGACCCAGTACTTC
CASSLAARQGLGETQYF
>TRBJ2-3|TRBV10-3|.|.
TGTGCCATCACCGAACAAATCGAGACAGTAAGCAGAGATACGCAGTATTTT
CAITEQIETVSRDTQYF
>TRBJ2-1|TRBV7-2|.|TRBD2
TGTGCCAGCAGTATAGCGGGGGGGCCCTTATACAATGAGCAGTTCTTC
CASSIAGGPLYNEQFF
>TRBJ1-2|TRBV19|.|.
TGTGCCAGTAGCCGGGACCCCGAAGGCGCTAACTATGGCTACACCTTC
CASSRDPEGANYGYTF
>TRBJ2-7|TRBV2|.|.
TGTGCCAGCAGTGAAGAAGTGGAGCAGTACTTC
CASSEEVEQYF
>TRBJ1-5|TRBV28|.|.
TGTGCCAGCAGTTTACTGAACAATCAGCCCCAGCATTTT
CASSLLNNQPQHF
>TRBJ2-1|TRBV10-2|.|TRBD2
TGCGCCAGCAAACTAGCGGGGGGGCCTGAGCAGTTCTTC
CASKLAGGPEQFF